This T cell receptor beta chain was recovered during a study of blood T cell repertoires in COVID-19. This clone was counted once. The authors' processing: Amplifying reference gene primers gave estimates of nucleated cell counts. The assay was immunoSEQ multiplex PCR, and TCRdb's table has in-frame clones only and misses some. That table is the source of V, J and clone size, and D and trimming were worked out from the DNA. The sample lists about 230,000 clones, around 89% occurring once. The CDR3 is made up of 13 amino acids. Between the trimmed V and J ends, which lost 4 bases and 7 bases, there was a span of 12 bases. CDR1 SGDLS and CDR2 YYNGEE come from the germline V gene.

The receptor was derived from a man younger than 40 with COVID-19, enrolled during active disease. Source material: peripheral blood. The V gene is TRBV9, the J gene TRBJ1-5, with a possible D match to TRBD1 (5 bases). The CDR3 sequence is CASSPGGGQPQHF. In DNA form, the CDR3 reads TGTGCCAGCAGCCCCGGGGGGGGACAGCCCCAGCATTTT.